Listed here is a single T cell receptor beta chain. Its antigen is unknown. There are no base qualities to consult, and no much larger clone falls within one base. V was cut back by 4 bases and J by 2 bases, leaving a gap of 12 bases between them. CDR1 and CDR2 are read off the germline V gene (reference sequence) as LNHDA and SQIVND. Reading from cysteine to phenylalanine, the CDR3 counts 15 amino acids. Only CDR3 DNA is held: 45 bases, read in frame from base 1. The record originates from a study of siplizumab effects on memory and regulatory T cells (dated 2019 in TCRdb). For context, the study as a whole: The effect of the anti-CD2 antibody siplizumab on alloreactive T-cell subsets was examined in allogeneic mixed lymphocyte reactions constructed from human PBMCs.

Unstimulated CD4+ memory cells were also sequenced in three donor pairs, together with CD4+ naive, CD8+ TEMRA, CD8+ naive and CD8+ effector memory subsets. Sorted unstimulated T cells, along with proliferating T cells recovered from mixed lymphocyte reactions, underwent TCRbeta CDR3 sequencing. Fresh whole blood from fewer than 11 HLA-typed healthy donors was used as the source from which PBMCs were isolated. Library construction relied on the immunoSEQ multiplex PCR assay. Around 94,000 TCR templates per sample were assayed on the deep sequencing platform. Genomic DNA extracted from sorted T cells was used for TCRbeta CDR3 sequencing. The source study handled its data this way. The R programming language was used for clonal analysis of the TCRbeta CDR3 data. Comparing unstimulated samples against CFSE-low samples taken after the reaction was how alloreactive CD4+ and CD8+ clones were defined. Regulatory or non-regulatory origin was assigned to alloreactive CD4+ clones by matching of sequences to sorted unstimulated Treg and non-Treg repertoires. TCRdb took over this immuneACCESS table, retaining in-frame rearrangements with V and J assigned. Such tables are incomplete; in checked studies, under half of the missing clones stem from an unresolved V gene, and the remainder is unexplained. V and J calls and clone size are those listed in that table; D and trimming were worked out from the DNA. Present in this sample are about 8,600 clones, almost 70% of which were seen just once. The ten largest make up roughly two thirds of the sample.

Study-wide findings and limitations: The cumulative frequency of alloreactive sequences that could be traced back to unstimulated CD4+ memory T cells was significantly reduced by siplizumab. Compared with memory T cells, unstimulated naive T cells appeared more diverse, and naive cells seemed to make a substantial contribution to the alloresponse. Because sequences below about 10^-5 frequency were poorly captured, only a minor fraction of alloreactive clones could be mapped to unstimulated subsets. Whether proliferating Tregs from siplizumab cultures actually had suppressive function was not functionally confirmed. Of the alloreactive CD4+ clones that could be mapped, the Treg-derived share averaged about 67% with siplizumab compared with around 27% in control reactions. Roughly 80-97% of proliferating CD4+ or CD8+ clones could not be assigned a naive or memory phenotype.

The chain was built from TRBV19 and TRBJ1-3; a confident D gene designation cannot be given. The clonotype comes from a human donor in good health. Specimen: effector memory CD8+ T cells sorted from blood. The intended sense of this specimen's cell subset or site label: unstimulated CD8+ effector memory T cells. The DNA sequence is as follows: TGTGCCAGTAGTACCTTAACCGGGGCTGGAAACACCATATATTTT. Its protein product is CASSTLTGAGNTIYF.